One sample yielded the 31 T cell receptor beta chains listed below, sequenced in a study of T cell responses to AZD1222 COVID-19 vaccine. Some clones are missing from TCRdb's copy, which holds only in-frame ones; the method was immunoSEQ multiplex PCR. The data contain roughly 180,000 clones, about 89% of them singletons. Sequenced here: peripheral blood, sampled on day 0 of MenACWY control vaccination. Every receptor here comes from an adult in good health.

This rearrangement joins TRBV5-1 to TRBJ2-7; D is unresolved. V lost 4 bases and J 6 bases, leaving 26 bases between the germline ends. CDR1 SGHRS and CDR2 YFSETQ come from the germline V gene. There are 17 residues in the CDR3. CDR3 DNA: TGCGCCAGCAGCCCTCCCCTCTCCCCAGGCGCCCCATCCGAGCAGTACTTC. It is translated as CASSPPLSPGAPSEQYF.

The CDR3 here is CAIGGGRTYEQYF. The CDR3 coding sequence is TGTGCCATCGGCGGGGGTCGCACCTACGAGCAGTACTTC. The genes are TRBV10-3 and TRBJ2-7; 7 bases are shared with TRBD2. J gave up 2 bases and V 8 bases, and 6 bases lay outside the gene matches. The germline CDR1 and CDR2 sequences are ENHRY and SYGVKD. The CDR3 consists of 13 residues.

The rearrangement joins TRBV2 to TRBJ2-1, with 11 bases fitting TRBD2. This CDR3 comprises 13 residues. Unmatched junction bases numbered 5, after V lost 10 bases and J lost 6 bases. CDR1 and CDR2 from the germline V gene are SNHLY and FYNNEI. CDR3 coding DNA: TGTGCCACGATCCTAGCGGGGGGCAATGAGCAGTTCTTC. Translation gives CATILAGGNEQFF.

The CDR3 nucleotides are TGTGCCAGTAGTATAGAATGGTCTGTTGATTCACCCCTCCACTTT. It encodes CASSIEWSVDSPLHF. The rearrangement uses TRBV19 and TRBJ1-6, with D unresolved. The ends were cut back, 0 bases at V and 8 bases at J, with 11 bases in the middle. The length of the CDR3 is 15 residues. The germline gives CDR1 LNHDA, CDR2 SQIVND (reference sequence).

In regard to this clone: At one of its ends the junction is not consistent with the germline gene, which may arise from a read error. This chain links TRBV14 with TRBJ1-2; D perhaps matches TRBD1 (5 bases). CDR1 is SGHDN, CDR2 FVKESK, per germline. The CDR3 totals 16 residues. In DNA form, the CDR3 reads TGTGCCAGCAGTCAAGGCGAGAAGGGGAAGGGCTATGGCTACACCTTC. The encoded protein is CASSQGEKGKGYGYTF.

The rearrangement joins TRBV14 to TRBJ1-1; D is undetermined. Germline V gene lookup returns CDR1 SGHDN and CDR2 FVKESK. There are 16 residues in the CDR3. Trimming removed 0 bases at V and 0 bases at J, with 11 bases between. CDR3 nucleotide sequence: TGTGCCAGCAGCCAAGATTATGGGAGGGTGAACACTGAAGCTTTCTTT. Translation: CASSQDYGRVNTEAFF.

The V gene is TRBV4-1, the J gene TRBJ1-4; 9 bases match TRBD1. The germline CDR1 and CDR2 sequences are MGHRA and YSYEKL. J was trimmed by 8 bases and V by 4 bases; bases with no gene match: 8. The CDR3 runs 15 residues. CDR3 amino acids: CASSPRDRALEKLFF. The CDR3 region has the DNA TGCGCCAGCAGCCCCCGGGACAGGGCCTTAGAAAAACTGTTTTTT.

The CDR3 DNA reads as TGTGCCAGCAGCCCCAGGGGGTCCCCCAACGAGCAGTACTTC. Its protein is CASSPRGSPNEQYF. The chain couples TRBV11-2 to TRBJ2-7, with 7 positions matching TRBD1. The CDR3 has 14 residues. Trimming at V came to 5 bases and at J to 5 bases, leaving 9 bases not matched to a gene. The germline V gene has CDR1 SGHAT and CDR2 FQNNGV.

This clone has just a few counts. The rearrangement links TRBV7-8 to TRBJ2-1; D unresolved. This CDR3 region has 16 residues. Germline CDR1 SGHVS, CDR2 FQNEAQ. The V and J ends lost 3 bases and 8 bases respectively, with 20 bases between them. The CDR3 nucleotides read TGTGCCAGCAGCTTTGGACGCCATCGGAATCTTGATGAGCAGTTCTTC. Its protein product is CASSFGRHRNLDEQFF. Using reference TRBV7-8 and TRBJ2-1 for the parts outside the CDR3, the full variable domain is GAGVSQSPRYKVAKRGQDVALRCDPISGHVSLFWYQQALGQGPEFLTYFQNEAQLDKSGLPSDRFFAERPEGSVSTLKIQRTQQEDSAVYLCASSFGRHRNLDEQFFGPGTRLTVL.

The rearrangement links TRBV19 to TRBJ2-5, with 9 nucleotides matching TRBD2. The closer fit of TRBJ2-7 to the DNA end suggests the J call may be wrong. Looked up from germline, CDR1 is LNHDA and CDR2 is SQIVND (reference sequence). The CDR3 spans 13 residues. The CDR3 DNA reads TGTGCCAGTAGTCTAGCGGGAACGGACGAGCAGTACTTC. It codes for CASSLAGTDEQYF.

This sequence joins TRBV5-4 and TRBJ2-7; D may be TRBD2 (7 bases). The CDR3 runs 16 residues. From germline, CDR1 is SGHNT and CDR2 YYREEE (reference sequence). Trimming shortened V by 2 bases and J by 4 bases, and 19 bases separated the two germline ends. CDR3 sequence (DNA): TGTGCCAGCAGCTTTTTCGGGACGGGGGGCAGGTACGAGCAGTACTTC. Translating it yields CASSFFGTGGRYEQYF.

The CDR3 here is CASSLSSRGSNTGELFF. CDR3 nucleotides: TGTGCCAGCAGTTTATCTTCTCGGGGCTCGAACACCGGGGAGCTGTTTTTT. The gene calls are TRBV27 and TRBJ2-2, with D perhaps given as TRBD1 or TRBD2 (5 bases each). Per the germline V gene, CDR1 is MNHEY and CDR2 is SMNVEV (reference sequence). The V and J ends lost 0 bases and 0 bases respectively, with 11 bases between them. The CDR3 has 17 amino acids.

This chain connects TRBV7-8 to TRBJ1-1; 9 nucleotides line up with TRBD1. The CDR3 totals 17 residues. V trimming: 0 bases; J trimming: 6 bases; junction bases outside the gene matches: 11. Germline-derived CDR1 and CDR2 are SGHVS and FQNEAQ. DNA of the CDR3: TGTGCCAGCAGCTTAGCGCCCTTAGGACAGGGGTACGCTGAAGCTTTCTTT. Translating it yields CASSLAPLGQGYAEAFF. Based on the CDR3 plus reference TRBV7-8 and TRBJ1-1, the full variable domain is GAGVSQSPRYKVAKRGQDVALRCDPISGHVSLFWYQQALGQGPEFLTYFQNEAQLDKSGLPSDRFFAERPEGSVSTLKIQRTQQEDSAVYLCASSLAPLGQGYAEAFFGQGTRLTVV.

The chain recombines TRBV6-5 with TRBJ2-3; no definite D call. The CDR3 runs to 12 residues. Trimming removed 6 bases from V and 5 bases from J, with 9 bases in between. Germline assignment: CDR1 MNHEY and CDR2 SVGAGI. The CDR3 coding sequence is TGTGCCAGCAGCCTAGAAGGAGATACGCAGTATTTT. Its translation: CASSLEGDTQYF.

The V gene is TRBV2, the J gene TRBJ1-2; 7 positions agree with TRBD1. V lost 6 bases, J lost 4 bases, and 11 bases stayed unmatched. The CDR3 has 15 residues. Per germline, CDR1 SNHLY and CDR2 FYNNEI. CDR3 DNA sequence: TGTGCCAGCAGCGATTCAACAGGGGCAGGCTATGGCTACACCTTC. Encoded protein: CASSDSTGAGYGYTF.

The rearrangement links TRBV28 to TRBJ2-5; 8 positions agree with TRBD2. CDR1 is MDHEN and CDR2 is SYDVKM in the germline V gene. The CDR3 sequence is 15 residues long. J was trimmed by 3 bases and V by 3 bases; bases with no gene match: 6. In nucleotides, the CDR3 is TGTGCCAGCAGTTTGGCGGGGGGCCCAGAAGAGACCCAGTACTTC. Its translation is CASSLAGGPEETQYF.

The chain uses TRBV7-2 and TRBJ1-2; TRBD1 matches 8 bases. The CDR3 totals 14 residues. Looked up from germline, CDR1 is SGHTA and CDR2 is FQGNSA. The J segment lost 2 bases and the V segment lost 3 bases, leaving 2 bases of the junction unmatched. The CDR3 region is CASSFGQGNYGYTF. CDR3 nucleotides: TGTGCCAGCAGCTTCGGACAGGGAAACTATGGCTACACCTTC.

About this clone itself: In the same sample, other DNA sequences code for this CDR3. The chain joins TRBV28 to TRBJ1-3; D unresolved. The V end was cut by 3 bases, the J end by 0 bases, with 6 bases between. Germline lookup yields CDR1 MDHEN and CDR2 SYDVKM. This CDR3 has 14 residues. CDR3 nucleotides: TGTGCCAGCAGTTTGGGTGGCTCTGGAAACACCATATATTTT. Translation gives CASSLGGSGNTIYF. Full variable domain (remainder filled in from reference TRBV28 and TRBJ1-3): DVKVTQSSRYLVKRTGEKVFLECVQDMDHENMFWYRQDPGLGLRLIYFSYDVKMKEKGDIPEGYSVSREKKERFSLILESASTNQTSMYLCASSLGGSGNTIYFGEGSWLTVV.

The rearrangement links TRBV4-1 to TRBJ2-3; no firm D call. Germline CDR1 and CDR2: MGHRA and YSYEKL. Deletions cut 2 bases from V and 1 base from J, with 10 bases between. The length of the CDR3 is 15 residues. The CDR3 region has the DNA TGCGCCAGCAGCCAATTGAATTCGGGCACAGATACGCAGTATTTT. Its protein is CASSQLNSGTDTQYF.

The genes are TRBV28 and TRBJ1-2, with D perhaps TRBD1 (5 bases). CDR1 is MDHEN, CDR2 SYDVKM, per germline. CDR3 length equals 13 residues. Trimming removed 5 bases from V and 4 bases from J, with 11 bases in between. CDR3 bases: TGTGCCAGCAGTCTAGACAGCTCCTATGGCTACACCTTC. Amino acid sequence: CASSLDSSYGYTF.

The chain is built from TRBV4-3 and TRBJ2-1; D is ambiguous. V dropped 4 bases and J dropped 6 bases, with 13 bases sitting between them. CDR1 and CDR2 from the germline V gene are LGHNA and YSLEER. This CDR3 has 14 amino acids. The CDR3 loop is CASSRRGNSNEQFF. The CDR3 coding sequence is TGCGCCAGCAGCCGCCGTGGGAATAGCAATGAGCAGTTCTTC.

The chain is built from TRBV2 and TRBJ1-5, with D possibly TRBD1 on 6 matching bases. CDR3 length equals 13 residues. Trimming stripped 8 bases from V and 7 bases from J, with 15 bases between. In germline, CDR1 is SNHLY, CDR2 FYNNEI. In DNA, the CDR3 is TGTGCCAGCCAGGACAGTGAAAGGCAGCCCCAGCATTTT. It yields the protein CASQDSERQPQHF.

The chain carries TRBV4-1 and TRBJ2-3; D is perhaps TRBD2 (5 bases). The CDR3 totals 14 residues. The V end was cut by 1 base, the J end by 4 bases, with 9 bases between. Germline V gives CDR1 MGHRA, CDR2 YSYEKL. The CDR3 DNA follows: TGCGCCAGCAGCCAAGGGCTAGCTTCAGATACGCAGTATTTT. Translated, it gives CASSQGLASDTQYF.

The V call is TRBV4-1, the J call TRBJ1-1, with a tentative D call TRBD1 (6 bases). CDR1 and CDR2 from the germline V gene are MGHRA and YSYEKL. The CDR3 length is 15 residues. V lost 1 base to trimming and J lost 1 base, with 10 bases between them. DNA for the CDR3: TGCGCCAGCAGCCAAGGGGGACACTGGAACACTGAAGCTTTCTTT. Translated: CASSQGGHWNTEAFF.

This clone was counted only a few times. This rearrangement joins TRBV5-6 to TRBJ2-7; 9 bases map to TRBD2. Trimming cost V 4 bases and J 0 bases; bases outside gene matches: 2. Germline V lookup: CDR1 SGHDT, CDR2 YYEEEE. This CDR3 contains 14 residues. For the CDR3, the DNA is TGTGCCAGCAGCGCTAGCGGGGCCTCCTACGAGCAGTACTTC. Its protein product is CASSASGASYEQYF.

This rearrangement joins TRBV7-8 to TRBJ1-5; 8 bases line up with TRBD1. V was clipped by 5 bases and J by 2 bases; unmatched bases: 2. Germline assignment: CDR1 SGHVS and CDR2 FQNEAQ. This CDR3 contains 14 residues. In DNA, the CDR3 is TGTGCCAGCAGCCAGGACAGGGGCAATCAGCCCCAGCATTTT. The encoded protein is CASSQDRGNQPQHF.

This chain links TRBV12-3 or TRBV12-4 with TRBJ2-7; 10 nucleotides align to TRBD2. V lost 6 bases, J lost 7 bases, and 6 bases stayed unmatched. The CDR3 consists of 13 residues. DNA of the CDR3: TGTGCCAGCAGATCGGGACTAGCGATTGAGCAGTACTTC. Amino acids: CASRSGLAIEQYF.

This chain uses TRBV19 with TRBJ1-1; 10 nucleotides line up with TRBD1. This CDR3 is 17 amino acids long. CDR1 and CDR2 (germline): LNHDA, SQIVND (reference sequence). The ends lost 0 bases at V and 3 bases at J; junction bases unmatched: 7. CDR3 sequence (DNA): TGTGCCAGTAGTATAGAGGGGGGACAGGGGATGGACACTGAAGCTTTCTTT. Its translation: CASSIEGGQGMDTEAFF.

A word on this clone: It is likely a read error, because the conserved phenylalanine at the end of the CDR3 is missing. The limits of the CDR3 on the DNA are not certain, so only TCRdb's listed CDR3 is given. The chain joins TRBV11-3 to TRBJ1-1. Including both end residues, the CDR3 is 9 amino acids long. Per the germline V gene, CDR1 is SGHNT and CDR2 is YENEEA. This CDR3 reads CASSFLVVL.

V gene TRBV5-1 combines with J gene TRBJ1-3; D gene uncertain. The V gene's germline CDR1 is SGHRS and CDR2 YFSETQ. The CDR3 extends over 15 amino acids. Trimming stripped 0 bases from V and 10 bases from J, with 17 bases between. The DNA of the CDR3 is TGCGCCAGCAGCTTGGGATCGGGTCGGCAGAAGACCATATATTTT. This codes for CASSLGSGRQKTIYF.

This chain uses TRBV5-4 with TRBJ1-1, with D uncertain. Per the germline V gene, CDR1 is SGHNT and CDR2 is YYREEE (reference sequence). Trimming cost V 1 base and J 4 bases, with 5 bases left between them. The CDR3 has 12 residues. CDR3 in amino acids: CASSLSGTEAFF. CDR3 DNA: TGTGCCAGCAGCTTGAGTGGCACTGAAGCTTTCTTT.